This T cell receptor (beta chain) emerged from a study of cytomegalovirus exposure and HLA in healthy donors. Germline values: CDR1 SGHTA, CDR2 FQGTGA. Trimming shortened V by 5 bases and J by 3 bases, and 11 bases separated the two germline ends. The CDR3 has 13 amino acids. The PCR contained 60 Vbeta and 13 Jbeta primers. TCRdb keeps only in-frame clones here, not all; method: immunoSEQ multiplex PCR. The table shows under 130,000 clones, with about 74% occurring only once. This clonotype was sampled from a female donor in good health and CMV-seropositive. Sequencing input: PBMCs. V is TRBV7-3 and J is TRBJ2-7; tentatively, D is TRBD1 (5 bases). CDR3 protein: CASSRDQGYEQYF. The CDR3 nucleotides read TGTGCCAGCAGCCGAGACCAGGGCTACGAGCAGTACTTC.